This T cell receptor (beta chain) emerged from a study of blood T cell repertoires in COVID-19. As for the study in general: From the United States, Italy and Spain came samples of acute and convalescent COVID-19. The cDNA or gDNA used as material had been derived from T cells, B-cell-depleted T cells, or PBMCs.

The germline gives CDR1 LGHNA, CDR2 YNFKEQ. V lost 1 base, J lost 5 bases, and 12 bases lay in between. The CDR3 runs 15 residues. As handled by the study authors: Reference gene primer amplification in the assay estimated nucleated cell counts. Profiling relied on immunoSEQ multiplex PCR, and the TCRdb table lists in-frame clones only, not all of them. The V and J calls and clone size were taken over from that table, and D and trimming were inferred from the DNA. The sample includes roughly 200,000 clones, roughly 73% seen only once; the top ten take 2.5% to 3.5%. Sequencing was done on a sample of peripheral blood. The V call is TRBV4-2, the J call TRBJ2-1; D possibly corresponds to TRBD2 (6 bases). The clonotype was recovered from a woman older than 75 with active or convalescent COVID-19. CDR3 in DNA: TGTGCCAGCAGCCAAGGACCTAGCGCCGACAATGAGCAGTTCTTC. Its translation is CASSQGPSADNEQFF.